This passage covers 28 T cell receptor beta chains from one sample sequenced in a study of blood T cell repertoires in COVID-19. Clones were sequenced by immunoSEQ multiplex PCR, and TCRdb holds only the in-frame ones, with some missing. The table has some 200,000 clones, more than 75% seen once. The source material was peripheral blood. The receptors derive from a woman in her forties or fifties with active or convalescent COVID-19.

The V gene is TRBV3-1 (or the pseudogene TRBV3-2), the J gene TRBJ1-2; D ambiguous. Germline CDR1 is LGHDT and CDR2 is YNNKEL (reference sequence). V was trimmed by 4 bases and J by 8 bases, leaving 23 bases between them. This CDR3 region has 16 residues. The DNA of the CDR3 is TGTGCCAGCAGCCCGTTAAACCAGGTGCCCGGCTGGGGCTACACCTTC. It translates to CASSPLNQVPGWGYTF.

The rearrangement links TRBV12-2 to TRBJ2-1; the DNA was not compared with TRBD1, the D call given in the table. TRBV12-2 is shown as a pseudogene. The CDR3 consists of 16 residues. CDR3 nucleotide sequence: TGTGCAAGTCGCTTAGGGACAGGGGGCGCCGGCAATGAGCAGTTCTTC. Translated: CASRLGTGGAGNEQFF.

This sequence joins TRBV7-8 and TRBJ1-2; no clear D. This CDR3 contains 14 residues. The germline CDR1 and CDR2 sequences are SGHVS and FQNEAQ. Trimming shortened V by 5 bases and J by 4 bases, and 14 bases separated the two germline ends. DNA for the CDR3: TGTGCCAGCAGCCCAACCAGTATCTTCTATGGCTACACCTTC. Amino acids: CASSPTSIFYGYTF.

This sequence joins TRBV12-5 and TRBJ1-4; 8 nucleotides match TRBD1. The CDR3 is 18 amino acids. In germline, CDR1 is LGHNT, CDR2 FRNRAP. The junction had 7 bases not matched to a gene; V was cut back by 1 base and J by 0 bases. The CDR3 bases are TGTGCTAGTGGTTTGGGACGACAGGGGAGATCAACTAATGAAAAACTGTTTTTT. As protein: CASGLGRQGRSTNEKLFF.

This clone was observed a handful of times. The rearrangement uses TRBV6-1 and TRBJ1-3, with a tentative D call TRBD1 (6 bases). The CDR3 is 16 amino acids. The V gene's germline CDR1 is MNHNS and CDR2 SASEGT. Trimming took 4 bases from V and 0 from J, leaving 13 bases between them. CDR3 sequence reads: CASSGQGLHSGNTIYF. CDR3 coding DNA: TGTGCCAGCAGTGGGCAGGGGCTCCACTCTGGAAACACCATATATTTT.

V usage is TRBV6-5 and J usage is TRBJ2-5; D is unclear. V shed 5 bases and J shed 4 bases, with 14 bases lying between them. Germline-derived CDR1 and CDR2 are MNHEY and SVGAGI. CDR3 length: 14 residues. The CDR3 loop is CASSTPRWRETQYF. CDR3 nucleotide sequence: TGTGCCAGCAGTACCCCTAGGTGGAGAGAGACCCAGTACTTC.

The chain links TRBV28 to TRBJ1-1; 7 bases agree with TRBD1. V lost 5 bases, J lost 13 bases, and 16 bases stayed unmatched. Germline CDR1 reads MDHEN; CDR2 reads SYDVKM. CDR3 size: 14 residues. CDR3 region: CASSTGQVVLRDFF. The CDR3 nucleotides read TGTGCCAGCAGTACCGGACAGGTGGTTTTAAGGGATTTCTTT.

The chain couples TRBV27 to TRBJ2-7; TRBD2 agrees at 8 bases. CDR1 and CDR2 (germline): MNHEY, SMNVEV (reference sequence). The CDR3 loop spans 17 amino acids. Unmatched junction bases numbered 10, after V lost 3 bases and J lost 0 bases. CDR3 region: CASSFTGGGFSSYEQYF. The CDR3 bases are TGTGCCAGCAGTTTTACCGGGGGGGGTTTCAGCTCCTACGAGCAGTACTTC.

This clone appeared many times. The CDR3 sequence is CASTNGGGRKGNQPQHF. The CDR3, as DNA: TGTGCCAGTACTAATGGCGGGGGGCGCAAAGGCAATCAGCCCCAGCATTTT. The genes are TRBV19 and TRBJ1-5; D may be TRBD1 (6 bases). The V end lost 7 bases, the J end lost 2 bases, and 21 bases lay between the germline ends. Germline V CDR1 and CDR2: LNHDA, SQIVND (reference sequence). The CDR3 loop spans 17 amino acids.

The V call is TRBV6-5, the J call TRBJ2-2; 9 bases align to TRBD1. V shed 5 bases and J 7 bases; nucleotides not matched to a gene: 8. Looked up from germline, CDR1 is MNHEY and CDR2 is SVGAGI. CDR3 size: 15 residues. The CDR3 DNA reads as TGTGCCAGCAGTCCAGGGACAGGGTTGTTCGGGGAGCTGTTTTTT. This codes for CASSPGTGLFGELFF.

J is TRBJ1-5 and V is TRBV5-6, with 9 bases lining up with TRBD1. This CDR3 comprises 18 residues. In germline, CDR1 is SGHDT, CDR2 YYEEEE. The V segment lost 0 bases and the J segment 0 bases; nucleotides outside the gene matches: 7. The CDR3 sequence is CASSLGTGVFGSNQPQHF. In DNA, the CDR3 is TGTGCCAGCAGCTTGGGGACAGGGGTGTTCGGTAGCAATCAGCCCCAGCATTTT.

The CDR3 here is CASSPPTVSGNTIYF. CDR3 in DNA: TGTGCCAGCTCACCCCCGACAGTTTCTGGAAACACCATATATTTT. The chain recombines TRBV18 with TRBJ1-3; TRBD1 is a possible D gene (5 bases). This CDR3 comprises 15 residues. The germline V gene encodes CDR1 KGHSH and CDR2 LQKENI. Trimming took 3 bases from V and 1 from J, leaving 10 bases between them.

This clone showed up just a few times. The CDR3 region has the DNA TGTGCCAGCAGCTTAAGGTCCGGGGCCGGGGAGCTGTTTTTT. Its translation: CASSLRSGAGELFF. V is TRBV11-2 and J is TRBJ2-2; D perhaps matches TRBD2 (5 bases). Germline loops: CDR1 SGHAT, CDR2 FQNNGV. The CDR3 spans 14 residues. V dropped 2 bases and J dropped 6 bases, with 10 bases sitting between them. Complete variable domain (other parts from reference TRBV11-2 and TRBJ2-2): EAGVAQSPRYKIIEKRQSVAFWCNPISGHATLYWYQQILGQGPKLLIQFQNNGVVDDSQLPKDRFSAERLKGVDSTLKIQPAKLEDSAVYLCASSLRSGAGELFFGEGSRLTVL.

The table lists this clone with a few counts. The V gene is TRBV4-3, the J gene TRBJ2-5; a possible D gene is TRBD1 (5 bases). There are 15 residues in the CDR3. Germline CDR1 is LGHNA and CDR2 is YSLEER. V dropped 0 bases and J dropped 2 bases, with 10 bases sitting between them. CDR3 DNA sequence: TGCGCCAGCAGCCAAGATGCATACAGGCAAGAGACCCAGTACTTC. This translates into CASSQDAYRQETQYF.

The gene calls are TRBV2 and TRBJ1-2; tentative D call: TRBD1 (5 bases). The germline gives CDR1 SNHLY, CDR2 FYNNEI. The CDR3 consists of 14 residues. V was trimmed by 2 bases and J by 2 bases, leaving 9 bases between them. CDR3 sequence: CASSESGLNYGYTF. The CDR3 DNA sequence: TGTGCCAGCAGTGAATCGGGACTCAACTATGGCTACACCTTC.

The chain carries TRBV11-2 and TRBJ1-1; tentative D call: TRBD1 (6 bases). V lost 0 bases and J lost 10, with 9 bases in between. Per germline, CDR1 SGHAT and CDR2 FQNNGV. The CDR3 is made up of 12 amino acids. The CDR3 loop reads CASSLDEGGAFF. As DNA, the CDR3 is TGTGCCAGCAGCTTAGATGAAGGGGGAGCTTTCTTT.

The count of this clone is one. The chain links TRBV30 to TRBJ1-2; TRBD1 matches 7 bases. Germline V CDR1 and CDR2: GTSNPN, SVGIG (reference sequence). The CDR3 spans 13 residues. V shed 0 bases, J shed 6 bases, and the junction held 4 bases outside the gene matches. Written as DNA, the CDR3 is TGTGCCTGGAGTGTACGACAGGGCCATGGCTACACCTTC. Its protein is CAWSVRQGHGYTF.

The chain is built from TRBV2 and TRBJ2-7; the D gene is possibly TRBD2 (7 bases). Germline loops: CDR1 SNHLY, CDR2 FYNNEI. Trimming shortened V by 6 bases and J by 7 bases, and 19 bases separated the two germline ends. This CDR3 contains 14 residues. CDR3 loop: CASRAPRGRGEQYF. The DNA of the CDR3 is TGTGCCAGCAGAGCCCCGAGGGGGAGGGGGGAGCAGTACTTC.

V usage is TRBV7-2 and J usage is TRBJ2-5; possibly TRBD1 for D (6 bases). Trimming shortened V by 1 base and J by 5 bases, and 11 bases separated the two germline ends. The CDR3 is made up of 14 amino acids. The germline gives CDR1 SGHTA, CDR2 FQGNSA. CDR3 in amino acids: CASSLVYREETQYF. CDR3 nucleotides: TGTGCCAGCAGCTTAGTTTACAGGGAGGAGACCCAGTACTTC.

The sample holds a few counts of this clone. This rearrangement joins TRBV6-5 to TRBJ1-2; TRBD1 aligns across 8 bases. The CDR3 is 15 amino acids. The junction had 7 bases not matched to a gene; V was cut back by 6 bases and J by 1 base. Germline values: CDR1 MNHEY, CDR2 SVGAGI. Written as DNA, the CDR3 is TGTGCCAGCAGAAAGACAGGGGTTAGTAACTATGGCTACACCTTC. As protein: CASRKTGVSNYGYTF.

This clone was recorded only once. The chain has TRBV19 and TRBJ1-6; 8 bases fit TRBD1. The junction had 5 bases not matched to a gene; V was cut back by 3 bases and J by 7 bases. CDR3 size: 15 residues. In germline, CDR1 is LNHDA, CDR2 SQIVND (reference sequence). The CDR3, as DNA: TGTGCCAGTAGTATCGACAGGGGAACGAATTCACCCCTCCACTTT. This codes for CASSIDRGTNSPLHF.

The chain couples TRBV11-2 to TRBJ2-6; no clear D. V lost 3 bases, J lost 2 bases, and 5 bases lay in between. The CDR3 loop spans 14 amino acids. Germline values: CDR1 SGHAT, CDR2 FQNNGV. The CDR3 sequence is CASSFTAGANVLTF. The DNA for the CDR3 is TGTGCCAGCAGCTTTACAGCTGGGGCCAACGTCCTGACTTTC.

CDR3 nucleotide sequence: TGTGCCAGCAGCTTAGCGCATCAGGGATTTAACTATGGCTACACCTTC. This translates into CASSLAHQGFNYGYTF. The chain carries TRBV7-9 and TRBJ1-2; perhaps TRBD1 as D (5 bases). The ends were cut back, 0 bases at V and 1 base at J, with 12 bases in the middle. CDR1 and CDR2 from the germline V gene are SEHNR and FQNEAQ (reference sequence). CDR3 size: 16 residues.

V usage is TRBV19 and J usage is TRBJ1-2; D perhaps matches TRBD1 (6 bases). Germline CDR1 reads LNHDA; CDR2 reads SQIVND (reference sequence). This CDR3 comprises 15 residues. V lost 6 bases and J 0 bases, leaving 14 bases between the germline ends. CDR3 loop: CASRSDSTTNYGYTF. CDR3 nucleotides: TGTGCCAGTAGATCGGACAGCACCACTAACTATGGCTACACCTTC. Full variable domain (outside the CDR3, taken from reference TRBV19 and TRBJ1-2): DGGITQSPKYLFRKEGQNVTLSCEQNLNHDAMYWYRQDPGQGLRLIYYSQIVNDFQKGDIAEGYSVSREKKESFPLTVTSAQKNPTAFYLCASRSDSTTNYGYTFGSGTRLTVV.

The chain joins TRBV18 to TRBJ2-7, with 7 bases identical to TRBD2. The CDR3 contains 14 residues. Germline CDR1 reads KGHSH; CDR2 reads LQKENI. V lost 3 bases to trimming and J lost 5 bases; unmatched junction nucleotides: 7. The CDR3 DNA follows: TGTGCCAGCTCACCCCGGACGGCGGGGGACGAGCAGTACTTC. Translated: CASSPRTAGDEQYF.

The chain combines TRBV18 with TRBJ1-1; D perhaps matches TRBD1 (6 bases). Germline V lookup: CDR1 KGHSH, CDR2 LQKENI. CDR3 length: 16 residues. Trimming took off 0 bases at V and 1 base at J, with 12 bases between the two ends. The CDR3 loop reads CASSPPETGPNTEAFF. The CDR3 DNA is TGTGCCAGCTCACCACCGGAAACAGGGCCGAACACTGAAGCTTTCTTT.

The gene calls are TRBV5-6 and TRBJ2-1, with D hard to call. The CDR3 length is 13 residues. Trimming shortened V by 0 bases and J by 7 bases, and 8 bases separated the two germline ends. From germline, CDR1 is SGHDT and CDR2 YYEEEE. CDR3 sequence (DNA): TGTGCCAGCAGCTTGGCCTTGGAGAATGAGCAGTTCTTC. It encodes CASSLALENEQFF.

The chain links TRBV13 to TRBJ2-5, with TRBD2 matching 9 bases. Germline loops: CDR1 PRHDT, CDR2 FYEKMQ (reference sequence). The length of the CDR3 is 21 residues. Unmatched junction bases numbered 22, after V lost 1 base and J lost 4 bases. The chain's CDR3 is CASSLVGGLVGGGADGETQYF. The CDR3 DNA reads TGTGCCAGCAGCTTAGTCGGAGGGTTGGTTGGCGGGGGGGCTGATGGAGAGACCCAGTACTTC. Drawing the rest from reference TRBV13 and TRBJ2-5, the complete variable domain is AAGVIQSPRHLIKEKRETATLKCYPIPRHDTVYWYQQGPGQDPQFLISFYEKMQSDKGSIPDRFSAQQFSDYHSELNMSSLELGDSALYFCASSLVGGLVGGGADGETQYFGPGTRLLVL.